What follows are 12 T cell receptor beta chains derived from one specimen sequenced in a study of early T cells in non-severe SARS-CoV-2 infection. TCRdb independently ran MiXCR on the 5' RACE reads; one entry per CDR3 protein. The sample has under 85,000 distinct CDR3 sequences; approximately 13% are singletons. Sequenced sample: whole blood. All receptors derive from an adult who was a healthcare worker with PCR-confirmed SARS-CoV-2 infection or an uninfected control (not recorded which).

This clonotype has more than one count but fewer than ten. Relative to the germline gene, one junction end is altered; a read error may explain this. The genes are TRBV6-1 and TRBJ2-1; D is uncertain. CDR3 size: 10 residues. CDR1 is MNHNS and CDR2 is SASEGT in the germline V gene. CDR3 protein: CASSELMANF. CDR3 in DNA: TGTGCCAGCAGTGAATTGATGGCAAATTTC.

This clonotype has more than one count but fewer than ten. The gene calls are TRBV29-1 and TRBJ1-1; tentative D call: TRBD1 (5 bases). The CDR3 extends over 12 amino acids. The germline V and J ends were trimmed by 6 bases and 4 bases, with 12 bases remaining between them. Germline-derived CDR1 and CDR2 are SQVTM and ANQGSEA. For the CDR3, the DNA is TGCAGCGTGGCGGGACGGGTCACTGAAGCTTTCTTT. Translating it yields CSVAGRVTEAFF.

The sample holds many counts of this clonotype. The chain has TRBV18 and TRBJ2-7, with D possibly TRBD2 on 5 matching bases. The V end was cut by 3 bases, the J end by 5 bases, with 5 bases between. CDR1 and CDR2 (germline): KGHSH, LQKENI. The CDR3 is 11 amino acids. The CDR3 reads CASSPGDEQYF. The DNA for the CDR3 is TGTGCCAGCTCACCCGGGGACGAGCAGTACTTC.

This clonotype was detected a few times. The CDR3 is CASSQGQYGYEQYF. CDR3 sequence (DNA): TGTGCCAGCAGCCAAGGACAGTACGGCTACGAGCAGTACTTC. The chain combines TRBV5-6 with TRBJ2-7; D is possibly TRBD1 (6 bases). Trimming shortened V by 4 bases and J by 3 bases, and 14 bases separated the two germline ends. CDR3 length: 14 amino acids. Germline V gene sequence: CDR1 SGHDT, CDR2 YYEEEE.

This clonotype has ten or more counts. The chain joins TRBV21-1 to TRBJ1-2. TRBV21-1 corresponds to a pseudogene. CDR3 length: 14 residues. The CDR3 DNA is TGTGCCAGCAGCACCCTAGTACGGTACTATGGCTACACCTTC. Its protein is CASSTLVRYYGYTF.

This clonotype has a count of ten or more. The chain employs TRBV5-4 and TRBJ2-6; D gene uncertain. This CDR3 has 17 residues. V was pared by 3 bases and J by 1 base, with 14 bases between. Germline CDR1 and CDR2: SGHNT and YYREEE (reference sequence). Here the CDR3 DNA reads TGTGCCAGCAGCTCAACAGTGAGTTCATCTGGGGCCAACGTCCTGACTTTC. The encoded protein is CASSSTVSSSGANVLTF.

In its sample, this clonotype was seen many times. The V and J genes are TRBV6-6 and TRBJ2-2; 7 bases map to TRBD1. The germline V gene encodes CDR1 MNHNY and CDR2 SVGAGI (reference sequence). Trimming at V came to 0 bases and at J to 0 bases, leaving 13 bases not matched to a gene. The CDR3 extends over 20 amino acids. The CDR3 reads CASSYSTGTAISANTGELFF. The CDR3 coding sequence is TGTGCCAGCAGTTACTCAACCGGGACAGCTATAAGCGCGAACACCGGGGAGCTGTTTTTT.

This clonotype was observed a handful of times. J is TRBJ2-7 and V is TRBV5-6; D remains unclear. Germline V gives CDR1 SGHDT, CDR2 YYEEEE. The V end was cut by 3 bases, the J end by 5 bases, with 9 bases between. The CDR3 totals 12 residues. The CDR3 coding sequence is TGTGCCAGCAGCTCATACACTGACGAGCAGTACTTC. It codes for CASSSYTDEQYF.

This clonotype has ten or more counts. This rearrangement joins TRBV6-6 to TRBJ2-3, with a tentative D call TRBD2 (7 bases). This CDR3 is 11 amino acids long. Germline V lookup: CDR1 MNHNY, CDR2 SVGAGI (reference sequence). V was pared by 11 bases and J by 7 bases, with 13 bases between. The CDR3 bases are TGTGCCGGGGGGGCCCTTTATACGCAGTATTTT. Protein: CAGGALYTQYF.

There are many counts of this clonotype. The chain uses TRBV7-9 and TRBJ1-1; D not resolved. CDR1 SEHNR and CDR2 FQNEAQ come from the germline V gene (reference sequence). The CDR3 has 12 amino acids. V was pared by 11 bases and J by 1 base, with 11 bases between. CDR3 in amino acids: CALAHENTEAFF. CDR3 in DNA: TGTGCCCTCGCACATGAGAACACTGAAGCTTTCTTT.

Ten or more counts support this clonotype. The chain joins TRBV6-2 or TRBV6-3 to TRBJ1-1; D not resolved. The germline V and J ends were trimmed by 4 bases and 7 bases, with 19 bases remaining between them. The V gene's germline CDR1 is MNHEY and CDR2 SVGEGT. This CDR3 is 15 amino acids long. CDR3 loop: CASSSHTGFHDEAFF. The CDR3 nucleotides read TGTGCCAGCAGTTCCCACACCGGTTTCCATGATGAAGCTTTCTTT.

This clonotype was counted only a few times. The J gene is TRBJ2-5, the V gene TRBV7-2, with 7 bases lining up with TRBD2. V shed 6 bases, J shed 2 bases, and the junction held 3 bases outside the gene matches. Germline V gene sequence: CDR1 SGHTA, CDR2 FQGNSA. There are 13 residues in the CDR3. This CDR3 is CASSSSGQETQYF. Written as DNA, the CDR3 is TGTGCCAGCAGTTCTAGCGGACAAGAGACCCAGTACTTC.